This passage covers 5 T cell receptor beta chains from one sample sequenced in a study of cytomegalovirus exposure and HLA in healthy donors. The PCR made use of 60 Vbeta and 13 Jbeta primers. The protocol was immunoSEQ multiplex PCR, while the TCRdb copy is restricted to in-frame clones and leaves out a portion. The sample includes 150,000 to 200,000 clones, around 75% of them seen just once. Sequenced: PBMCs. These receptors originate from a human donor in good health.

The rearrangement links TRBV11-2 to TRBJ2-5; D is uncertain. The V gene's germline CDR1 is SGHAT and CDR2 FQNNGV. This CDR3 spans 14 amino acids. The V end was cut by 5 bases, the J end by 4 bases, with 14 bases between. CDR3 loop: CASSPPLGRETQYF. As DNA, the CDR3 is TGTGCCAGCAGCCCCCCGCTTGGCAGAGAGACCCAGTACTTC.

This chain connects TRBV4-1 to TRBJ2-6, with 8 nucleotides matching TRBD1. V trimming: 4 bases; J trimming: 4 bases; junction bases outside the gene matches: 12. Germline V CDR1 and CDR2: MGHRA, YSYEKL. This CDR3 comprises 18 residues. The CDR3 spells CASSPQGQGASGANVLTF. Written as DNA, the CDR3 is TGCGCCAGCAGCCCCCAAGGGCAGGGGGCTTCAGGGGCCAACGTCCTGACTTTC.

The V gene is TRBV7-2, the J gene TRBJ1-3; possibly TRBD1 for D (6 bases). CDR3 length: 18 amino acids. V was trimmed by 2 bases and J by 4 bases, leaving 21 bases between them. The germline CDR1 and CDR2 sequences are SGHTA and FQGNSA. The CDR3 region has the DNA TGTGCCAGCAGCTTACGGAATGGGGGGGCGGGGCGAGGAAACACCATATATTTT. This encodes CASSLRNGGAGRGNTIYF.

This sequence joins TRBV14 and TRBJ1-6; maybe TRBD1 (6 bases). Germline V gene sequence: CDR1 SGHDN, CDR2 FVKESK. CDR3 length: 19 amino acids. Trimming pared 4 bases from V and 4 bases from J, leaving 23 bases between. DNA for the CDR3: TGTGCCAGCAGCCCTTCCAGCCAGTGGGGGCAGCATTATAATTCACCCCTCCACTTT. Translation gives CASSPSSQWGQHYNSPLHF.

This sequence joins TRBV5-1 and TRBJ1-1; possibly TRBD1 for D (6 bases). The CDR3 length is 14 residues. V lost 2 bases, J lost 1 base, and 9 bases lay in between. CDR1 is SGHRS and CDR2 is YFSETQ in the germline V gene. The CDR3 reads CASSFGQPNTEAFF. CDR3 coding DNA: TGCGCCAGCAGCTTCGGACAGCCGAACACTGAAGCTTTCTTT.